The present T cell receptor (beta chain) was sequenced within a study of T-cell reconstitution after alpha-beta-depleted transplantation in children. Overall study results and limits: Diversity and T-cell counts at one year after transplant derived mostly from new T cells. Expanded clones from the graft, numbering several hundred, reportedly supplied alpha-beta T cells about two months after transplant. Certain patients had high TCRbeta diversity at day 60, and it came from recipient T cells and thymic progenitors that survived.

CDR1 is DFQATT and CDR2 is SNEGSKA in the germline V gene (reference sequence). The CDR3 has 14 amino acids. Unmatched junction bases numbered 4, after V lost 0 bases and J lost 5 bases. This clonotype was counted a few times. Antigen unknown. As it was prepared, the TCRbeta library received unique molecular identifiers. TCRdb independently ran MiXCR on the PCR reads; one entry per CDR3 protein. The table records approximately 110,000 distinct CDR3 sequences, under 13% of them present only once. Sequences were derived from PBMCs, sampled before TCRalphabeta/CD19-depleted stem cell transplant. The chain carries TRBV20-1 and TRBJ2-3; 8 positions match TRBD1. The clonotype originates from a boy aged 2 to 10 with acute lymphoblastic leukemia, due to receive a stem cell transplant. The CDR3 nucleotides read TGCAGTGCTAGAGATGCACAGGGGGGAGATACGCAGTATTTT. Translation: CSARDAQGGDTQYF.